Each of the 11 T cell receptor beta chains below was sequenced from the same sample in a study of OX40 agonist ivuxolimab in advanced cancers. TCRdb's table, derived via immunoSEQ multiplex PCR, lists solely in-frame clones and lacks some. The sample lists tens of thousands of clones, approximately 90% occurring once. The sample was CD4+ or CD8+ T cells sorted from blood, taken in a trial of the OX40 agonist ivuxolimab. All receptors derive from an adult with an advanced solid tumor such as melanoma, head and neck, liver or kidney cancer.

This rearrangement joins TRBV5-1 to TRBJ1-2; 7 nucleotides agree with TRBD1. The CDR3 spans 13 residues. Trimming removed 4 bases from V and 6 bases from J; junction bases left unmatched: 6. Germline-derived CDR1 and CDR2 are SGHRS and YFSETQ. The CDR3 sequence: CASSTDRMDGYTF. The CDR3 bases are TGCGCCAGCAGCACGGACAGGATGGATGGCTACACCTTC.

Only one count was recorded for this clone. J is TRBJ1-5 and V is TRBV27; TRBD1 is a possible D gene (5 bases). The ends were cut back, 1 base at V and 4 bases at J, with 11 bases in the middle. Germline V gene data show CDR1 as MNHEY and CDR2 as SMNVEV (reference sequence). The CDR3 covers 15 residues. DNA of the CDR3: TGTGCCAGCAGTTTATTTAGGACACAAAATCAGCCCCAGCATTTT. Translated, it gives CASSLFRTQNQPQHF.

This clone has only one observation. The chain joins TRBV5-4 to TRBJ2-2; possibly TRBD2 for D (5 bases). From germline, CDR1 is SGHNT and CDR2 YYREEE (reference sequence). Trimming took 0 bases from V and 5 from J, leaving 11 bases between them. The CDR3 loop spans 15 amino acids. CDR3 nucleotides: TGTGCCAGCAGCTTGGCCGGCAGGAGGACCGGGGAGCTGTTTTTT. Amino acids: CASSLAGRRTGELFF. Variable domain in full (rest from reference TRBV5-4 and TRBJ2-2): ETGVTQSPTHLIKTRGQQVTLRCSSQSGHNTVSWYQQALGQGPQFIFQYYREEENGRGNFPPRFSGLQFPNYSSELNVNALELDDSALYLCASSLAGRRTGELFFGEGSRLTVL.

This clone has only a few counts. Other DNA sequences in this specimen translate into the identical CDR3. The V and J genes are TRBV5-1 and TRBJ2-1; 11 bases map to TRBD2. Looked up from germline, CDR1 is SGHRS and CDR2 is YFSETQ. Trimming took 1 base from V and 4 from J; bases not matched to a gene: 1. There are 15 residues in the CDR3. CDR3 protein: CASSLLAGGYNEQFF. The CDR3, as DNA: TGCGCCAGCAGCTTGTTAGCGGGGGGGTACAATGAGCAGTTCTTC.

V gene TRBV5-1 combines with J gene TRBJ2-2; 8 bases match TRBD1. V dropped 0 bases and J dropped 4; count of bases not matched to a gene: 5. The CDR3 is 16 amino acids. Germline values: CDR1 SGHRS, CDR2 YFSETQ. CDR3 nucleotides: TGCGCCAGCAGCTTGGGGACAGGGACGATCACCGGGGAGCTGTTTTTT. This gives the protein CASSLGTGTITGELFF.

As for this clone: One junction end does not reproduce the germline sequence, and a read error may be involved. The genes are TRBV11-2 and TRBJ2-7; D might be TRBD2 (6 bases). The CDR3 is 12 residues long. Per the germline V gene, CDR1 is SGHAT and CDR2 is FQNNGV. The CDR3 here is CASSLDPGLPSF. The CDR3, as DNA: TGTGCCAGCAGCTTAGATCCGGGACTCCCGTCCTTC.

The CDR3 DNA is TGCAGCGCCCGACCGGGACTGGGCACAGATACGCAGTATTTT. This sequence encodes CSARPGLGTDTQYF. This chain connects TRBV29-1 to TRBJ2-3; D may be TRBD2 (6 bases). This CDR3 has 14 residues. V shed 7 bases and J shed 1 base, with 15 bases lying between them. The germline gives CDR1 SQVTM, CDR2 ANQGSEA.

The chain couples TRBV2 to TRBJ2-1; D is perhaps TRBD1 or TRBD2 (5 bases each). Germline CDR1 SNHLY, CDR2 FYNNEI. The CDR3 sequence is 13 residues long. V was trimmed by 7 bases and J by 9 bases, leaving 16 bases between them. This CDR3 is CASTLVGPGEQFF. The CDR3 DNA sequence: TGTGCCAGCACCTTAGTGGGACCAGGTGAGCAGTTCTTC.

DNA of the CDR3: TGTGCCAGCAGTTTACCAACAAACGACAGGGGGTACACCGGGGAGCTGTTTTTT. Protein product: CASSLPTNDRGYTGELFF. The rearrangement links TRBV28 to TRBJ2-2, with 9 bases matching TRBD1. V shed 2 bases and J 3 bases; nucleotides not matched to a gene: 10. In germline, CDR1 is MDHEN, CDR2 SYDVKM. The CDR3 extends over 18 amino acids.

The CDR3 loop is CASSQDQIAGINYNEQFF. For the CDR3, the DNA is TGCGCCAGCAGCCAAGATCAAATAGCGGGGATAAATTACAATGAGCAGTTCTTC. The V and J genes are TRBV4-3 and TRBJ2-1; 8 bases align to TRBD2. V trimming: 0 bases; J trimming: 4 bases; junction bases outside the gene matches: 11. The CDR3 is 18 amino acids. Germline V gene sequence: CDR1 LGHNA, CDR2 YSLEER.

The chain uses TRBV19 and TRBJ1-5, with unresolved D. Deletions cut 3 bases from V and 5 bases from J, with 8 bases between. Germline values: CDR1 LNHDA, CDR2 SQIVND (reference sequence). This CDR3 has 13 amino acids. The CDR3 nucleotides read TGTGCCAGTAGTATCCAGCCCTATCAGCCCCAGCATTTT. Translation gives CASSIQPYQPQHF.